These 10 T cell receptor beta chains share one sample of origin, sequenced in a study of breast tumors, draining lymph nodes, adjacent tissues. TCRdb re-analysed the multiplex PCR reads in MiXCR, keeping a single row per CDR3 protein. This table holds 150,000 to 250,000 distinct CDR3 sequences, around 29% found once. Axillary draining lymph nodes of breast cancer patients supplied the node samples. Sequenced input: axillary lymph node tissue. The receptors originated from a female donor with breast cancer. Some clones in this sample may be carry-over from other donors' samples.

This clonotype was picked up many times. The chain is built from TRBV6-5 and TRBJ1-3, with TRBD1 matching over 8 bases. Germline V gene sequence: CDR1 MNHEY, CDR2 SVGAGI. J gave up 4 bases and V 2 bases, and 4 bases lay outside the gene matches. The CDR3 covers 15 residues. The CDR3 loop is CASSYRTGRGNTIYF. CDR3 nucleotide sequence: TGTGCCAGCAGTTACCGGACAGGGAGAGGAAACACCATATATTTT.

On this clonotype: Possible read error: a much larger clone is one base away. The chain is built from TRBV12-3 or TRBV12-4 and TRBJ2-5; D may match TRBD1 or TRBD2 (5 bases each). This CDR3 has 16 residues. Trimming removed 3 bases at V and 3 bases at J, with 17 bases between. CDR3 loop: CASSFGAPAIKETQYF. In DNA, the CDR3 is TGTGCCAGCAGTTTCGGGGCCCCCGCGATTAAAGAGACCCAGTACTTC.

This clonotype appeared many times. The CDR3 DNA reads TGCAGCGTTGCTCGTGGGACCGGGACTATGAACTATGGCTACACCTTC. This translates into CSVARGTGTMNYGYTF. The chain recombines TRBV29-1 with TRBJ1-2; D is possibly TRBD1 (5 bases). The V end lost 4 bases, the J end lost 2 bases, and 20 bases lay between the germline ends. The CDR3 is 16 amino acids. Per the germline V gene, CDR1 is SQVTM and CDR2 is ANQGSEA.

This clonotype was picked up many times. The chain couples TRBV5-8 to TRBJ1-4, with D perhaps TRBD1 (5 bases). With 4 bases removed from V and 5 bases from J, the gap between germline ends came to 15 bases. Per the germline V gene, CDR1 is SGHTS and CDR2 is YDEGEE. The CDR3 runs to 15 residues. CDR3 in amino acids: CASSTGRGRNEKLFF. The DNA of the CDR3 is TGTGCCAGCAGCACGGGGCGGGGAAGAAATGAAAAACTGTTTTTT.

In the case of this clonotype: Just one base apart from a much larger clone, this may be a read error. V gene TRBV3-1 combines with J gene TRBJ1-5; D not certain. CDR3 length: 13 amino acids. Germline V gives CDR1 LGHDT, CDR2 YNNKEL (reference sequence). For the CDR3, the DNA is TGTGCCAGCAGCCAAGTGAGCAGTCAGCCCCAGCATTTT. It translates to CASSQVSSQPQHF. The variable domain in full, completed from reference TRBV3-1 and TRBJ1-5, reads DTAVSQTPKYLVTQMGNDKSIKCEQNLGHDTMYWYKQDSKKFLKIMFSYNNKELIINETVPNRFSPKSPDKAHLNLHINSLELGDSAVYFCASSQVSSQPQHFGDGTRLSIL.

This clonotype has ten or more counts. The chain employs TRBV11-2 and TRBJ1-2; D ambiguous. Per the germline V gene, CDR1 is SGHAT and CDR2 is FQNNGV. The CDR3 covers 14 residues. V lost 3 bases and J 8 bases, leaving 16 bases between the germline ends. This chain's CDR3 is CASSFPDGLLGYTF. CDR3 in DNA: TGTGCCAGCAGCTTTCCCGACGGACTCCTCGGCTACACCTTC. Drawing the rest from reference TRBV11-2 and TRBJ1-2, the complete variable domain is EAGVAQSPRYKIIEKRQSVAFWCNPISGHATLYWYQQILGQGPKLLIQFQNNGVVDDSQLPKDRFSAERLKGVDSTLKIQPAKLEDSAVYLCASSFPDGLLGYTFGSGTRLTVV.

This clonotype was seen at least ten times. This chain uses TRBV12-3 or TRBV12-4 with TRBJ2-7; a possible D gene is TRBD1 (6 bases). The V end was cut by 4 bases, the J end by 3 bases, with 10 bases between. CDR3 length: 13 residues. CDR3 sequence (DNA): TGTGCCAGCAGTTACAGGGTCGGCTACGAGCAGTACTTC. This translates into CASSYRVGYEQYF.

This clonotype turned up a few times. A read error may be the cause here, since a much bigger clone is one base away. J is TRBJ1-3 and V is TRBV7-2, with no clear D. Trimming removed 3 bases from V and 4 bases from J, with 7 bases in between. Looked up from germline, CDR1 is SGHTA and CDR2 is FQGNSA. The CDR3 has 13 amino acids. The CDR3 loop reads CASSFGPGNTIYF. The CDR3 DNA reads TGTGCCAGCAGCTTTGGGCCGGGAAACACCATATATTTT. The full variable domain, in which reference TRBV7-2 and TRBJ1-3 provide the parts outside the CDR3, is GAGVSQSPSNKVTEKGKDVELRCDPISGHTALYWYRQSLGQGLEFLIYFQGNSAPDKSGLPSDRFSAERTGGSVSTLTIQRTQQEDSAVYLCASSFGPGNTIYFGEGSWLTVV.

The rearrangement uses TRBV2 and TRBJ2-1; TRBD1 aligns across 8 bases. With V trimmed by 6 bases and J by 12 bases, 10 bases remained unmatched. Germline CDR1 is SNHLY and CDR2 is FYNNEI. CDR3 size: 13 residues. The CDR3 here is CASRQGAGDTQFF. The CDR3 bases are TGTGCCAGCAGGCAGGGGGCAGGAGATACGCAGTTCTTC. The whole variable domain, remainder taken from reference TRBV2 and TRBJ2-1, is EPEVTQTPSHQVTQMGQEVILRCVPISNHLYFYWYRQILGQKVEFLVSFYNNEISEKSEIFDDQFSVERPDGSNFTLKIRSTKLEDSAMYFCASRQGAGDTQFFGPGTRLTVL.

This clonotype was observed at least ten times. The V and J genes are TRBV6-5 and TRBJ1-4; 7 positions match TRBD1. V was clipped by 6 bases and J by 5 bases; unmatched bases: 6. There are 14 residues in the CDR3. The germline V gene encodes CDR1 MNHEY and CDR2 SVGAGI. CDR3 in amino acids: CASRPGQRNEKLFF. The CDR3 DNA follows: TGTGCCAGCAGGCCGGGACAGAGAAATGAAAAACTGTTTTTT.